This passage covers 5 T cell receptor beta chains from one sample sequenced in a study of vaccination and CD4 T cells after COVID-19. The treatment: approximately 10-day PBMC culture with coronavirus spike peptide pools or control peptides (ViraFEST assay). These TCRs are of unknown antigen specificity. Researchers used the Oncomine TCR Beta short-read assay to sequence DNA from cultured CD4+ T cells. TCRdb passed the PCR reads through MiXCR, listing each CDR3 protein once. The table lists some 2,100 distinct CDR3 sequences, roughly half of them singletons. Source: CD4+ T cells from blood, cultured in vitro, taken after SARS-CoV-2 vaccination. The receptor set was obtained from a human donor who had recovered from COVID-19.

The chain combines TRBV7-2 with TRBJ2-1; no firm D call. This CDR3 has 15 residues. Germline V gene lookup returns CDR1 SGHTA and CDR2 FQGNSA. Trimming pared 5 bases from V and 0 bases from J, leaving 11 bases between. The CDR3 DNA reads as TGTGCCAGCAGCGGCAGGTCGAGCTCCTACAATGAGCAGTTCTTC. Its translation: CASSGRSSSYNEQFF.

In its sample, this clonotype was seen once. V usage is TRBV6-2 or TRBV6-3 and J usage is TRBJ2-1; tentative D call: TRBD2 (6 bases). Germline loops: CDR1 MNHEY, CDR2 SVGEGT. V lost 2 bases and J 3 bases, leaving 20 bases between the germline ends. The CDR3 is 18 amino acids. DNA for the CDR3: TGTGCCAGCAGTTACGGGACGGGTAGCGGCTCCGTCTACAATGAGCAGTTCTTC. This gives the protein CASSYGTGSGSVYNEQFF.

The V and J genes are TRBV20-1 and TRBJ2-4, with unresolved D. The CDR3 has 12 amino acids. V lost 5 bases, J lost 9 bases, and 14 bases lay in between. Germline-derived CDR1 and CDR2 are DFQATT and SNEGSKA (reference sequence). The CDR3 coding sequence is TGCAGTGCTTCTGACCACGAAAGCATTCAGTACTTC. Translated, it gives CSASDHESIQYF.

This clonotype was counted only a few times. The J gene is TRBJ2-7, the V gene TRBV10-3; 7 nucleotides line up with TRBD2. The V and J ends lost 0 bases and 6 bases, in that order; junction bases with no gene match: 5. Germline V gene data show CDR1 as ENHRY and CDR2 as SYGVKD. The CDR3 consists of 14 residues. DNA for the CDR3: TGTGCCATCAGTGAGTCGGCGGGAGAAGGCGAGCAGTACTTC. Its translation: CAISESAGEGEQYF.

The chain uses TRBV7-9 and TRBJ1-1; D ambiguous. The V gene lost 2 bases and the J gene lost 1 base, with 11 bases spanning the gap. The CDR3 runs 15 residues. Germline lookup yields CDR1 SEHNR and CDR2 FQNEAQ (reference sequence). CDR3 coding DNA: TGTGCCAGCAGCTTAATTGGAAGATGGAACACTGAAGCTTTCTTT. Its translation is CASSLIGRWNTEAFF.